Below are 13 T cell receptor beta chains sequenced from a single sample in a study of blood T cell repertoires in COVID-19. Repertoires were generated with immunoSEQ multiplex PCR, while TCRdb's copy carries only in-frame clones and drops some. The data show around 250,000 clones, under 90% seen once. The sequenced sample was peripheral blood. The receptors originated from a woman aged 40 to 50 who had recovered from COVID-19.

A single count supports this clone. The chain has TRBV5-1 and TRBJ2-7; 7 bases align to TRBD2. This CDR3 is built from 17 residues. The V gene's germline CDR1 is SGHRS and CDR2 YFSETQ. V was pared by 4 bases and J by 5 bases, with 18 bases of the junction left unmatched. CDR3 nucleotides: TGCGCCAGCAGCCACGACCCTGGCGGGAGTTCTAGGGACGAGCAGTACTTC. Protein sequence: CASSHDPGGSSRDEQYF.

The chain combines TRBV3-1 (or the pseudogene TRBV3-2) with TRBJ1-4; D not certain. CDR1 is LGHDT and CDR2 is YNNKEL in the germline V gene (reference sequence). The germline V and J ends were trimmed by 1 base and 7 bases, with 16 bases remaining between them. This CDR3 has 16 amino acids. Here the CDR3 reads CASSQGTASPSEKLFF. The DNA for the CDR3 is TGTGCCAGCAGCCAAGGCACAGCCTCCCCGTCTGAAAAACTGTTTTTT.

The genes are TRBV15 and TRBJ2-5; tentative D call: TRBD2 (5 bases). CDR1 is LNHNV and CDR2 is YYDKDF in the germline V gene (reference sequence). The CDR3 has 13 residues. The V end was cut by 5 bases, the J end by 1 base, with 8 bases between. CDR3: CATSGRGQETQYF. As DNA, the CDR3 is TGTGCCACCAGCGGCCGGGGCCAAGAGACCCAGTACTTC.

The rearrangement links TRBV11-2 to TRBJ2-5; TRBD1 is a possible D gene (6 bases). CDR1 is SGHAT, CDR2 FQNNGV, per germline. Trimming took off 1 base at V and 4 bases at J, with 10 bases between the two ends. CDR3 length: 14 amino acids. CDR3 loop: CASSLVAGVETQYF. The CDR3 coding sequence is TGTGCCAGCAGCTTAGTGGCAGGGGTAGAGACCCAGTACTTC.

V gene TRBV7-9 combines with J gene TRBJ2-1; 8 bases agree with TRBD2. The CDR3 loop spans 15 amino acids. Germline-derived CDR1 and CDR2 are SEHNR and FQNEAQ (reference sequence). With V trimmed by 2 bases and J by 8 bases, 8 bases remained unmatched. This CDR3 reads CASSLIAGNEDEQFF. The CDR3 region has the DNA TGTGCCAGCAGCTTAATAGCGGGGAACGAGGATGAGCAGTTCTTC.

The rearrangement links TRBV28 to TRBJ1-5; D might be TRBD1 (6 bases). Trimming left V 5 bases short and J 4 bases short, with 15 bases between. Germline-derived CDR1 and CDR2 are MDHEN and SYDVKM. This CDR3 region has 15 residues. The DNA of the CDR3 is TGTGCCAGCAGTCCTCCTAGGGGGGGTAATCAGCCCCAGCATTTT. Translated: CASSPPRGGNQPQHF. Complete variable domain (other parts from reference TRBV28 and TRBJ1-5): DVKVTQSSRYLVKRTGEKVFLECVQDMDHENMFWYRQDPGLGLRLIYFSYDVKMKEKGDIPEGYSVSREKKERFSLILESASTNQTSMYLCASSPPRGGNQPQHFGDGTRLSIL.

The chain joins TRBV18 to TRBJ2-7, with 14 bases aligning to TRBD2. The CDR3 spans 16 residues. Germline CDR1 and CDR2: KGHSH and LQKENI. With 5 bases clipped from V and 2 bases from J, the junction kept 5 bases outside the gene matches. The CDR3 nucleotides are TGTGCCAGCTCAGTTCCGGGACTAGCGGGAGCCTACGAGCAGTACTTC. Translation: CASSVPGLAGAYEQYF.

Only one count was recorded for this clone. The V and J genes are TRBV6-2 or TRBV6-3 and TRBJ2-5; 8 positions agree with TRBD1. V lost 6 bases and J lost 5; bases outside the gene matches: 8. The CDR3 is 14 residues long. Per germline, CDR1 MNHEY and CDR2 SVGEGT. CDR3 amino acids: CASSDGQGQETQYF. CDR3 coding DNA: TGTGCCAGCAGCGACGGACAGGGACAGGAGACCCAGTACTTC.

The chain is built from TRBV29-1 and TRBJ2-2; D is unclear. V lost 3 bases, J lost 2 bases, and 7 bases lay in between. This CDR3 comprises 13 residues. In germline, CDR1 is SQVTM, CDR2 ANQGSEA. The chain's CDR3 is CSVEVRNTGELFF. CDR3 coding DNA: TGCAGCGTTGAGGTTAGAAACACCGGGGAGCTGTTTTTT.

J is TRBJ2-5 and V is TRBV5-1; 7 nucleotides line up with TRBD2. The V gene end was trimmed by 2 bases and the J gene end by 4 bases; junction bases not matched to a gene: 11. CDR3 length: 16 amino acids. The germline gives CDR1 SGHRS, CDR2 YFSETQ. The CDR3 protein is CASSFSRGGSRETQYF. As DNA, the CDR3 is TGCGCCAGCAGCTTCTCGAGGGGCGGGAGTAGAGAGACCCAGTACTTC.

The CDR3 DNA reads as TGTGCCAGCTCACCCCTAGCGGGAGATATCACAGATACGCAGTATTTT. Protein product: CASSPLAGDITDTQYF. V and J are TRBV18 and TRBJ2-3; TRBD2 matches at 10 bases. Germline CDR1 is KGHSH and CDR2 is LQKENI. V was pared by 3 bases and J by 2 bases, with 5 bases of the junction left unmatched. The CDR3 is made up of 16 amino acids.

As concerns this clone: A read error may account for a junction end that differs from germline. This chain joins TRBV3-1 (or the pseudogene TRBV3-2) and TRBJ2-2, with 8 bases matching TRBD1. The germline CDR1 and CDR2 sequences are LGHDT and YNNKEL (reference sequence). The CDR3 spans 16 residues. The CDR3 DNA sequence: TGTGCCAGCAGTCAAGGACAGGGAGGAGGGATCGGGGAGCTGTTTTTT. Translating gives CASSQGQGGGIGELFF.

This clone has just a few counts. The chain carries TRBV7-9 and TRBJ1-1; D is unresolved. Trimming stripped 6 bases from V and 5 bases from J, with 13 bases between. In germline, CDR1 is SEHNR, CDR2 FQNEAQ (reference sequence). CDR3 size: 13 residues. CDR3 sequence reads: CASSPTEGTEAFF. CDR3 bases: TGTGCCAGCAGTCCAACCGAGGGAACTGAAGCTTTCTTT.